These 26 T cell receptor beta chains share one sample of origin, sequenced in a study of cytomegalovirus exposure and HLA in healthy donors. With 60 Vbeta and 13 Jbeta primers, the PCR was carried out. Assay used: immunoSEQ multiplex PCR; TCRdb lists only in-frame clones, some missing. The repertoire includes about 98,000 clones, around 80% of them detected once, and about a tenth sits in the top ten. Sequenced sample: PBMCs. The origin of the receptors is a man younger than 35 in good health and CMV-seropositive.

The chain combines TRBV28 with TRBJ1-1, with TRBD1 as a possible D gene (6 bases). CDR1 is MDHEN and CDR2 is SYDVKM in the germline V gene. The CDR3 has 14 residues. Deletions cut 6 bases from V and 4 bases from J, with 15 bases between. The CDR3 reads CASRTPGQLTEAFF. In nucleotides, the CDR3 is TGTGCCAGCAGAACACCGGGACAACTCACTGAAGCTTTCTTT.

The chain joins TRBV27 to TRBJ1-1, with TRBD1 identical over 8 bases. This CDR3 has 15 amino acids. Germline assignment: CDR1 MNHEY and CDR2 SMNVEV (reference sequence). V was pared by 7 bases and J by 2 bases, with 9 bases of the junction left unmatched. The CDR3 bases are TGTGCCAGCACGCGGAAGGGGACAGGAAACACTGAAGCTTTCTTT. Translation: CASTRKGTGNTEAFF.

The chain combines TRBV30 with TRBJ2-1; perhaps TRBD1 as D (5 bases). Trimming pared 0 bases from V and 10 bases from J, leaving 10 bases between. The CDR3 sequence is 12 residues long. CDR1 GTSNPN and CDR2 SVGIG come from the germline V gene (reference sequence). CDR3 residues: CAWSVQVGEQFF. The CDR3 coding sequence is TGTGCCTGGAGTGTACAGGTTGGCGAGCAGTTCTTC.

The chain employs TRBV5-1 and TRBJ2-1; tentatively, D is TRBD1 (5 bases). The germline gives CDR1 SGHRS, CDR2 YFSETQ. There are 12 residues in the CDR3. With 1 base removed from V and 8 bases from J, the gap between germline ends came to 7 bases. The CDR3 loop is CASSLFRDEQFF. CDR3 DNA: TGCGCCAGCAGCTTGTTCAGGGATGAGCAGTTCTTC.

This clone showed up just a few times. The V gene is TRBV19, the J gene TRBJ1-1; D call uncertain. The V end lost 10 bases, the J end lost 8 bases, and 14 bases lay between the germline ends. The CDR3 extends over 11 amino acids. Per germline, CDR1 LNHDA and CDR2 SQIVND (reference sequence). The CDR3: CATKSSSEAFF. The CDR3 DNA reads TGTGCCACTAAATCGTCCTCGGAAGCTTTCTTT.

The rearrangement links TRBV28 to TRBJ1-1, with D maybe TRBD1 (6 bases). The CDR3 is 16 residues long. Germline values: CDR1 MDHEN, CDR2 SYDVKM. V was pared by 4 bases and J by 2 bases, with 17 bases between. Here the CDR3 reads CASSSQGGERNTEAFF. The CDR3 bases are TGTGCCAGCAGTTCACAGGGTGGGGAGCGAAACACTGAAGCTTTCTTT.

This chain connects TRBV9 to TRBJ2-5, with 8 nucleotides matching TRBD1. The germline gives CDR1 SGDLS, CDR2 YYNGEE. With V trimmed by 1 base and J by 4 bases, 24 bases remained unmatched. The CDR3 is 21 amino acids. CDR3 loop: CASSVIKKGDRRPPEPETQYF. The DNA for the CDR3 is TGTGCCAGCAGCGTAATCAAGAAGGGGGACAGGAGGCCTCCGGAACCAGAGACCCAGTACTTC.

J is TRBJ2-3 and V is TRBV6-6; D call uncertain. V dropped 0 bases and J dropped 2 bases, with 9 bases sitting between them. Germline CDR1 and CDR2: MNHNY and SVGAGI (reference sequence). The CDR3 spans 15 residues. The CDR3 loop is CASSYSRPYTDTQYF. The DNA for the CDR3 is TGTGCCAGCAGTTACTCGCGGCCTTACACAGATACGCAGTATTTT.

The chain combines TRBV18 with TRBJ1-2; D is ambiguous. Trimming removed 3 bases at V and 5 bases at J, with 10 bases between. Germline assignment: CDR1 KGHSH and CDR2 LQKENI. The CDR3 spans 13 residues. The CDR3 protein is CASSPADGYGYTF. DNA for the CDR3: TGTGCCAGCTCACCCGCCGACGGGTATGGCTACACCTTC.

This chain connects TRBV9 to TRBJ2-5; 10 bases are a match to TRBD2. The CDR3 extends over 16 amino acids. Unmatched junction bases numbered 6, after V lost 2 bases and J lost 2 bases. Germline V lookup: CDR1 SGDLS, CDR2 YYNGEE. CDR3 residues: CASSVNAAGGQETQYF. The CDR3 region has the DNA TGTGCCAGCAGCGTCAATGCAGCGGGGGGGCAAGAGACCCAGTACTTC.

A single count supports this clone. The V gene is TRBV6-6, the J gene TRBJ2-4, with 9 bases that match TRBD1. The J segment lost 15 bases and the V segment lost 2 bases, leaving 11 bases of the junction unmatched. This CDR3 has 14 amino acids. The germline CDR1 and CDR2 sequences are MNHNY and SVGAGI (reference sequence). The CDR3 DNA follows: TGTGCCAGCAGTTACGGGGATACAGGGGGCGTGGGGTACTTC. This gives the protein CASSYGDTGGVGYF.

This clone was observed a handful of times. In DNA, the CDR3 is TGTGCCAGCAGCACCGGGACAGGGGATGAAAAACTGTTTTTT. Encoded protein: CASSTGTGDEKLFF. The chain couples TRBV9 to TRBJ1-4, with 10 positions matching TRBD1. Germline trimming cut 4 bases from V and 6 bases from J; bases unmatched to any gene: 3. CDR3 length: 14 residues. Germline V gene sequence: CDR1 SGDLS, CDR2 YYNGEE.

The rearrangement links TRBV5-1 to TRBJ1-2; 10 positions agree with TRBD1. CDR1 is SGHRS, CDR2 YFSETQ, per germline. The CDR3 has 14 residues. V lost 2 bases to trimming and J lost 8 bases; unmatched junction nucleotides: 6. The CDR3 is CASSFPGTGVGYTF. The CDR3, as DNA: TGCGCCAGCAGCTTCCCCGGGACAGGGGTAGGCTACACCTTC.

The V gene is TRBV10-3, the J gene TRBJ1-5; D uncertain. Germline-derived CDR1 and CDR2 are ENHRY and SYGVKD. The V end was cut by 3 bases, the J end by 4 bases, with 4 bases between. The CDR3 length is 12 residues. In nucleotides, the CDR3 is TGTGCCATCAGTGACGGGAATCAGCCCCAGCATTTT. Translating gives CAISDGNQPQHF.

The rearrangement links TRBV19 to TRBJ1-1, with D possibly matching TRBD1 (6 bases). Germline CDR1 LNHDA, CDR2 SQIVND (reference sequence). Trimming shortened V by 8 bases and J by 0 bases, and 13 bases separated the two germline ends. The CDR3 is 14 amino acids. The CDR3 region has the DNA TGTGCCAGTCGAGAGGGGGTGATGAACACTGAAGCTTTCTTT. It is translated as CASREGVMNTEAFF.

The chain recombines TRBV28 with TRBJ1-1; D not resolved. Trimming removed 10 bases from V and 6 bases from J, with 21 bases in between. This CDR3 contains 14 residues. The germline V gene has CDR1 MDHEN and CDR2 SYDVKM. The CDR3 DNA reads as TGTGCCATCCTTCCTCTATCGGGATCCCCTGAAGCTTTCTTT. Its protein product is CAILPLSGSPEAFF.

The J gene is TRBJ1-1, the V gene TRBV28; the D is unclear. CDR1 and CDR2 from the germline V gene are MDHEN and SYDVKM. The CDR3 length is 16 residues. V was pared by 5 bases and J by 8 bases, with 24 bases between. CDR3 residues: CASSPHAGASPREAFF. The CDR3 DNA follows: TGTGCCAGCAGTCCCCATGCGGGCGCTTCCCCGAGAGAAGCTTTCTTT.

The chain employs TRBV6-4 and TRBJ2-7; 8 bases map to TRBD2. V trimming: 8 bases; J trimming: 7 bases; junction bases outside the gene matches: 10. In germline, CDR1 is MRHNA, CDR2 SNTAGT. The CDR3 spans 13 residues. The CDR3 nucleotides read TGTGCCAGCCACGGCGGGGGGCCCAGGGAGCAGTACTTC. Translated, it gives CASHGGGPREQYF.

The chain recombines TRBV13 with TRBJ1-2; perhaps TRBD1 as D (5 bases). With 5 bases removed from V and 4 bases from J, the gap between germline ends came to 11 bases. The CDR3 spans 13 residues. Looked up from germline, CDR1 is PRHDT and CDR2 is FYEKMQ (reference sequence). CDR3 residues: CASSPRQSYGYTF. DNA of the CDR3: TGTGCCAGCAGCCCACGACAGTCCTATGGCTACACCTTC.

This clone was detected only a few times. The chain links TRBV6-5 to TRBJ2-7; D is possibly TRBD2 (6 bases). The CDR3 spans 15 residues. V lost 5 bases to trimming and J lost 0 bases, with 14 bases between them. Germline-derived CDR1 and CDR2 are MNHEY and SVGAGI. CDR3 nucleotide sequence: TGTGCCAGCAGTGGTACCTGGCGGGACTCCTACGAGCAGTACTTC. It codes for CASSGTWRDSYEQYF.

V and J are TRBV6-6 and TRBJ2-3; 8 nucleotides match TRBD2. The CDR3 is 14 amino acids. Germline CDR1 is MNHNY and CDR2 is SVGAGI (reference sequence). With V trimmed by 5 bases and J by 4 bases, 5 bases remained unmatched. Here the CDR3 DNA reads TGTGCCAGCAGTCGCCGGGGGGGGGCAGATACGCAGTATTTT. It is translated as CASSRRGGADTQYF.

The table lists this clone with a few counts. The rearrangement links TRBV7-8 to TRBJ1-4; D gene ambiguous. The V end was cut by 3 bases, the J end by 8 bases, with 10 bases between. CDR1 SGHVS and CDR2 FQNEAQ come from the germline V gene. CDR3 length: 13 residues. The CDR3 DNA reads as TGTGCCAGCAGCTTGGTACTCCGGGAAAAACTGTTTTTT. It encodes CASSLVLREKLFF.

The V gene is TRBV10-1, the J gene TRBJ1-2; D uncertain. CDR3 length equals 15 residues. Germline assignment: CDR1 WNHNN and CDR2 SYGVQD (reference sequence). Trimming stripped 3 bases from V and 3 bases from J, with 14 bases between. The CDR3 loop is CASSDRGQAHYGYTF. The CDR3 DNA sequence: TGCGCCAGCAGTGATCGTGGGCAGGCGCACTATGGCTACACCTTC.

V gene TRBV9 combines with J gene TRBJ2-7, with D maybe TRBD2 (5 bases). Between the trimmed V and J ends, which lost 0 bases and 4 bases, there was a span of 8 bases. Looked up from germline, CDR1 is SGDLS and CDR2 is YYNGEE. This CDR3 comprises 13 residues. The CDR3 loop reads CASSVDGLYEQYF. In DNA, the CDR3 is TGTGCCAGCAGCGTAGACGGACTGTACGAGCAGTACTTC.

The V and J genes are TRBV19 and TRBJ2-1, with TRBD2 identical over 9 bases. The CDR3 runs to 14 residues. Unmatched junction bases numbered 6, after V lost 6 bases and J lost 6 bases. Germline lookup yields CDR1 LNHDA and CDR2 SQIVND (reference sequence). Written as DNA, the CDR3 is TGTGCCAGTAGGTTCAGCGGGGGGACCAATGAGCAGTTCTTC. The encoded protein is CASRFSGGTNEQFF. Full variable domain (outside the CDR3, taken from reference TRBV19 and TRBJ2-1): DGGITQSPKYLFRKEGQNVTLSCEQNLNHDAMYWYRQDPGQGLRLIYYSQIVNDFQKGDIAEGYSVSREKKESFPLTVTSAQKNPTAFYLCASRFSGGTNEQFFGPGTRLTVL.

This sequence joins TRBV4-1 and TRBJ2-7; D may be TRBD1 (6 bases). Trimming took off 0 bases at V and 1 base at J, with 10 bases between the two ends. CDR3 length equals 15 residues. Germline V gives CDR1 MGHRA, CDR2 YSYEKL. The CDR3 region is CASSQEGTSSYEQYF. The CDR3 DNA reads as TGCGCCAGCAGCCAAGAAGGGACATCGTCCTACGAGCAGTACTTC.